This T cell receptor beta chain was recovered during a study of T cells after yellow fever vaccination. General study points: Contamination of FACS-sorted repertoires by abundant clonotypes from the bulk population could occur. Re-detected after boosting: most primary clones, about 96% of CD4 and around 86% of CD8.

This CDR3 comprises 17 residues. Trimming removed 3 bases from V and 0 bases from J, with 12 bases in between. In germline, CDR1 is ENHRY, CDR2 SYGVKD. This clonotype was found a few times. What it recognizes is unknown. A universal primer site and UMIs were added as TCR cDNA was made by 5'RACE template switching. One entry per CDR3 protein, called by TCRdb with MiXCR from the 5' RACE reads. This table has a few hundred thousand distinct CDR3 sequences, 3.2% appearing once. The input for sequencing was CD4+ T cells sorted from PBMCs, taken 10 days after the yellow fever booster vaccination. The TCR was taken from a man aged 18 to 29 who received the YFV17D yellow fever vaccine. J is TRBJ2-6 and V is TRBV10-3; D is tentatively TRBD1 or TRBD2 (5 bases each). This chain's CDR3 is CAISDPGRSSGANVLTF. The CDR3 coding sequence is TGTGCCATCAGTGACCCGGGACGGAGCTCTGGGGCCAACGTCCTGACTTTC.